A selection of T cell receptor beta chains follows, all from one sample in a study of blood T cell repertoires in COVID-19. Assay: immunoSEQ multiplex PCR; the TCRdb copy retains only in-frame clones and omits some. The data show more than 50,000 clones, around nine tenths seen once. The material sequenced was peripheral blood. These receptors were taken from a human donor in a cohort sampled during active COVID-19. Both conserved end residues are part of each CDR3. The D gene is left open where the match is weak. Only some rows state a clone size, as once, few, many or a class for expanded clones.

v_gene	d_gene	j_gene	abundance	CDR3aa	CDR3nt
TRBV2	TRBD1	TRBJ1-5	-	CASRGDRVGNQPQHF	TGTGCCAGCAGGGGAGACAGGGTTGGCAATCAGCCCCAGCATTTT
TRBV5-6	-	TRBJ2-1	-	CASSLAGLRRGEQFF	TGTGCCAGCAGCTTGGCCGGGCTTAGGAGGGGTGAGCAGTTCTTC
TRBV7-2	TRBD2	TRBJ2-3	-	CASSTGLVGTDTQYF	TGTGCCAGCAGCACGGGACTAGTAGGCACAGATACGCAGTATTTT
TRBV19	TRBD1	TRBJ2-1	-	CASSTRGQGQFF	TGTGCCAGTAGTACGAGGGGGCAGGGGCAGTTCTTC
TRBV4-2	TRBD2	TRBJ2-1	once	CASSQERGENNEQFF	TGTGCCAGCAGCCAAGAACGGGGGGAGAACAATGAGCAGTTCTTC
TRBV7-2	TRBD1	TRBJ1-6	-	CASSFWDSYSPLHF	TGTGCCAGCAGCTTTTGGGACAGTTATTCACCCCTCCACTTT
TRBV5-6	TRBD1	TRBJ1-4	-	CASSPTGGNEKLFF	TGTGCCAGCAGCCCGACAGGGGGTAATGAAAAACTGTTTTTT
TRBV5-1	-	TRBJ2-1	-	CASSLGGLSSYNEQFF	TGCGCCAGCAGCTTGGGCGGCCTGAGCTCCTACAATGAGCAGTTCTTC
TRBV5-6	TRBD1	TRBJ2-3	-	CASSGDDREGRDTQYF	TGTGCCAGCAGCGGGGATGACAGGGAAGGAAGGGATACGCAGTATTTT
TRBV9	-	TRBJ2-7	-	CASSGGTASYEQYF	TGTGCCAGCAGCGGCGGGACAGCGTCCTACGAGCAGTACTTC
TRBV24-1	-	TRBJ1-1	-	CATSDRNTEAFF	TGTGCCACCAGTGACAGGAACACTGAAGCTTTCTTT
TRBV11-2	TRBD1	TRBJ1-4	-	CASSPAPGTGGTEKLFF	TGTGCCAGCAGCCCCGCGCCTGGGACAGGGGGTACCGAAAAACTGTTTTTT
TRBV6-5	TRBD1	TRBJ2-1	-	CASSSPGQGKFF	TGTGCCAGCAGTTCGCCGGGACAGGGAAAGTTCTTC
TRBV6-5	-	TRBJ1-2	-	CASRWENGGYTF	TGTGCCAGCAGATGGGAGAACGGTGGCTACACCTTC